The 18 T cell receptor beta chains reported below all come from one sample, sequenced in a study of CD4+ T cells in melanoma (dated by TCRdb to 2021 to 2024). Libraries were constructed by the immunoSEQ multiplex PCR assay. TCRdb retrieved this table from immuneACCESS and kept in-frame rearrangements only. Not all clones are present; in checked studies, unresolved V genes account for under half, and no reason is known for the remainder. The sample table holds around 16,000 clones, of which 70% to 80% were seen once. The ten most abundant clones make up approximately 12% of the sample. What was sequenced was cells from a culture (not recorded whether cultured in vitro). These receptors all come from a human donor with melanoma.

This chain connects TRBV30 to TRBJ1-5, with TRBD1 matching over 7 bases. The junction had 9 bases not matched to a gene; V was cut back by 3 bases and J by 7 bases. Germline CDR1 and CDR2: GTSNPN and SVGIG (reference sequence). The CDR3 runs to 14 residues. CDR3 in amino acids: CAWSLDRVDQPQHF. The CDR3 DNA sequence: TGTGCCTGGAGCCTCGACAGGGTAGACCAGCCCCAGCATTTT.

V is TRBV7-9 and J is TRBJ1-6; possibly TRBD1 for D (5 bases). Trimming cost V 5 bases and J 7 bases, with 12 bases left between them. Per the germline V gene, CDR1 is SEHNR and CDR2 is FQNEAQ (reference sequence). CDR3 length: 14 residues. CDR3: CASSPGGANSPLHF. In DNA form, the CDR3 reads TGTGCCAGCAGCCCCGGAGGGGCGAATTCACCCCTCCACTTT.

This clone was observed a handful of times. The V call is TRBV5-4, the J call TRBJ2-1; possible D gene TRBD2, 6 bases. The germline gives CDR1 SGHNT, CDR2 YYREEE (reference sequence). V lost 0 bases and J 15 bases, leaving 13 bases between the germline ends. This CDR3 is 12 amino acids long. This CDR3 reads CASSLGAGGPFF. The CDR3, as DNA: TGTGCCAGCAGCTTGGGGGCCGGAGGGCCGTTCTTC.

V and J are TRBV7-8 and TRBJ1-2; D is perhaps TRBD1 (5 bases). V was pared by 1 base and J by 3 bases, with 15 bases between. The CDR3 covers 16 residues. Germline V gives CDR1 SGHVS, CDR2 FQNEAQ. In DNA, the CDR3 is TGTGCCAGCAGCTTAGGAAAATGGGGGGGAGACTATGGCTACACCTTC. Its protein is CASSLGKWGGDYGYTF.

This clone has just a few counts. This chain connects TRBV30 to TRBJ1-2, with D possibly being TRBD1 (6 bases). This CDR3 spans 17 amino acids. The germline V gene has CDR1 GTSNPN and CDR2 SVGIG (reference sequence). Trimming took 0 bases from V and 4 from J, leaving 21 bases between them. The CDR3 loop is CAWSVRWGARTLYGYTF. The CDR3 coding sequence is TGTGCCTGGAGTGTACGTTGGGGGGCCCGGACTCTCTATGGCTACACCTTC.

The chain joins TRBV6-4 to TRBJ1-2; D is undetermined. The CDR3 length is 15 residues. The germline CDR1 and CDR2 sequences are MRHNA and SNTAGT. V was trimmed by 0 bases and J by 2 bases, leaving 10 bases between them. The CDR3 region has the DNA TGTGCCAGCAGTGACTCTTCCAGAGTCAACTATGGCTACACCTTC. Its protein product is CASSDSSRVNYGYTF.

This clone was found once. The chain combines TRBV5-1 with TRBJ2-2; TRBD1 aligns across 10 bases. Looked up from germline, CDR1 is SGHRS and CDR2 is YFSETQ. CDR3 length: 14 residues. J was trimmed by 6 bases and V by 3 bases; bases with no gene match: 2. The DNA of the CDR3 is TGCGCCAGCAGCTCTGGACAGGGGGCCGGGGAGCTGTTTTTT. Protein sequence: CASSSGQGAGELFF.

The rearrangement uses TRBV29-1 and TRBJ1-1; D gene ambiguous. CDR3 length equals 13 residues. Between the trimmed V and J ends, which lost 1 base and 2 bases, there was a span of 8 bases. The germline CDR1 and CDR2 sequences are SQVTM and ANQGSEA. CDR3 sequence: CSVEGRLNTEAFF. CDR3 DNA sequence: TGCAGCGTTGAAGGACGGCTTAACACTGAAGCTTTCTTT.

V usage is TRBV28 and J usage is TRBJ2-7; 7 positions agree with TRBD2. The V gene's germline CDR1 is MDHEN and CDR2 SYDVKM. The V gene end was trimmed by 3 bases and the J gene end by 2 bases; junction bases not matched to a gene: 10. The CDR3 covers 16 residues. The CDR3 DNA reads TGTGCCAGCAGTTTTCCCCCCGGCGGGGGAACCTACGAGCAGTACTTC. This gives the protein CASSFPPGGGTYEQYF.

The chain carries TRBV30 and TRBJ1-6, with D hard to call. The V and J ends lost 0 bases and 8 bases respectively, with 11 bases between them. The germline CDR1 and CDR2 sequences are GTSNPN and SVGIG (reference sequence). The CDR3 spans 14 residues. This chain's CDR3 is CAWSVMSLDSPLHF. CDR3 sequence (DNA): TGTGCCTGGAGTGTAATGTCGTTGGATTCACCCCTCCACTTT.

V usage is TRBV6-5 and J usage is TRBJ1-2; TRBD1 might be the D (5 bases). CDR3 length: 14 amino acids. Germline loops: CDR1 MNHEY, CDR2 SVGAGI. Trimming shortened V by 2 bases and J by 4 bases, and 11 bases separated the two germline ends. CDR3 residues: CASSYGGQPYGYTF. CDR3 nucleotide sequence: TGTGCCAGCAGTTACGGGGGTCAGCCCTATGGCTACACCTTC.

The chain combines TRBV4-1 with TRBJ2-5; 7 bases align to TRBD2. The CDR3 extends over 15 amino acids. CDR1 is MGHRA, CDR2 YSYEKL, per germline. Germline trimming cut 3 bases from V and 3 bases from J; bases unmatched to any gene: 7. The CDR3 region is CASSQVELAKETQYF. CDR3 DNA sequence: TGCGCCAGCAGCCAGGTCGAACTAGCGAAAGAGACCCAGTACTTC.

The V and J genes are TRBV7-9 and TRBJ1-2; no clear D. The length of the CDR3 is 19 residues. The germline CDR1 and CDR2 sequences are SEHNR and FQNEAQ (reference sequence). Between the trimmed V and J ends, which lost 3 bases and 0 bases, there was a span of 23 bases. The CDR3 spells CASSLARKGRERANYGYTF. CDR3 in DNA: TGTGCCAGCAGCTTGGCTCGGAAAGGGAGGGAACGAGCTAACTATGGCTACACCTTC. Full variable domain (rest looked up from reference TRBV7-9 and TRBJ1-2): DTGVSQNPRHKITKRGQNVTFRCDPISEHNRLYWYRQTLGQGPEFLTYFQNEAQLEKSRLLSDRFSAERPKGSFSTLEIQRTEQGDSAMYLCASSLARKGRERANYGYTFGSGTRLTVV.

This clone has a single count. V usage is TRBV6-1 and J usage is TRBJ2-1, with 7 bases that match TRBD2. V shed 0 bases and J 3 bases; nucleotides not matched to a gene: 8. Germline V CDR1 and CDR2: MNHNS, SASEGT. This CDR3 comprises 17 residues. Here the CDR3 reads CASSEAGASGYYNEQFF. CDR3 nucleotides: TGTGCCAGCAGTGAAGCAGGAGCTAGCGGCTACTACAATGAGCAGTTCTTC.

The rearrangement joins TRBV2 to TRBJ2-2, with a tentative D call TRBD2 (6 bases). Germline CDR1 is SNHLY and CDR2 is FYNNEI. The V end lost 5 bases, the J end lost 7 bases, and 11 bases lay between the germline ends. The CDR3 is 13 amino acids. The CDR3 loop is CASSRLGSGELFF. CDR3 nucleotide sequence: TGTGCCAGCAGTAGACTAGGGAGCGGGGAGCTGTTTTTT. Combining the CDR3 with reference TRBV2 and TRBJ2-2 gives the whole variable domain EPEVTQTPSHQVTQMGQEVILRCVPISNHLYFYWYRQILGQKVEFLVSFYNNEISEKSEIFDDQFSVERPDGSNFTLKIRSTKLEDSAMYFCASSRLGSGELFFGEGSRLTVL.

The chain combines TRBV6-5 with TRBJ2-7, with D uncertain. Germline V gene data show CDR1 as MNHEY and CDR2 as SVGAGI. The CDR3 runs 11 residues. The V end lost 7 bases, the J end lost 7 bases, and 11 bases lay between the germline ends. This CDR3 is CASKRVWEQYF. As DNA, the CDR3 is TGTGCCAGCAAAAGGGTTTGGGAGCAGTACTTC.

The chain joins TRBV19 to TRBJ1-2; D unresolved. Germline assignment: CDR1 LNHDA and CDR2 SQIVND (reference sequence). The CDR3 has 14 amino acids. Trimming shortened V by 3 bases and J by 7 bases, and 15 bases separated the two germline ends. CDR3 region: CASSMPLTGSGYTF. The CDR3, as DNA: TGTGCCAGTAGTATGCCCCTCACCGGCTCTGGCTACACCTTC.

In nucleotides, the CDR3 is TGCGCCAGCAGCCCAATCTTGCGGGGGAACACTGAAGCTTTCTTT. This encodes CASSPILRGNTEAFF. The chain combines TRBV4-1 with TRBJ1-1; D remains ambiguous. The germline V gene has CDR1 MGHRA and CDR2 YSYEKL. V lost 4 bases to trimming and J lost 1 base, with 13 bases between them. This CDR3 comprises 15 residues.